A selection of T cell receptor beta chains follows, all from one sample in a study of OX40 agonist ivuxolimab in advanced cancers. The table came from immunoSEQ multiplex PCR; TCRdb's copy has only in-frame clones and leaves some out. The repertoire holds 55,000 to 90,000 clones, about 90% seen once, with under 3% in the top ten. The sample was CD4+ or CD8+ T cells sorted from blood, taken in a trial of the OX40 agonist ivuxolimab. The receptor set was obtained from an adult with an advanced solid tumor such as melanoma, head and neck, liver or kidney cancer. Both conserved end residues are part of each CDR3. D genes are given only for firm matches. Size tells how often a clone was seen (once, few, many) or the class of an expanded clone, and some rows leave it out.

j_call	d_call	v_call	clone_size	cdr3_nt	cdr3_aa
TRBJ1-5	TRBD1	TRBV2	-	TGTGCCAGCAGTGGGACAGGGGAAATTCAGCCCCAGCATTTT	CASSGTGEIQPQHF
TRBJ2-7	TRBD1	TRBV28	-	TGTGCCAGCAGTTTAGGGACAGTGTCCTACGAGCAGTACTTC	CASSLGTVSYEQYF
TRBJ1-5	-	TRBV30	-	TGTGCCTGGAGTCGGGGAAATCAGCCCCAGCATTTT	CAWSRGNQPQHF
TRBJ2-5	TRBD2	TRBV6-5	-	TGTGCCAGCAGTTACCTAGCGGGCCTAGAGACCCAGTACTTC	CASSYLAGLETQYF
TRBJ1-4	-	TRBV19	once	TGTGCCAGTAGTATAGATCTATGGGCAGCAACTAATGAAAAACTGTTTTTT	CASSIDLWAATNEKLFF
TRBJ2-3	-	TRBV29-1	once	TGCAGCGTTGAAGAGTTCTCAGATACGCAGTATTTT	CSVEEFSDTQYF
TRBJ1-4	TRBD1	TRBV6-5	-	TGTGCCAGCAGTTACACTTGGACAGGGGCGGGTGAAAAACTGTTTTTT	CASSYTWTGAGEKLFF
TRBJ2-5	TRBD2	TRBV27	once	TGTGCCAGCAGTTTATCGGTTGGGACTAGCGGGAGGGCCCAAGAGACCCAGTACTTC	CASSLSVGTSGRAQETQYF
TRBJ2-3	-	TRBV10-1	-	TGCGCCAGCAGTTCCGGGACCCGACCAGATACGCAGTATTTT	CASSSGTRPDTQYF
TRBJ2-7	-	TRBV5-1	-	TGCGCCAGCAGCGAAGCGGGACAGATTTCCTACGAGCAGTACTTC	CASSEAGQISYEQYF
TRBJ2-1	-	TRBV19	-	TGTGCCAGTAGTATAGAAGACTACAATGAGCAGTTCTTC	CASSIEDYNEQFF
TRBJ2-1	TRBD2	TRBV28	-	TGTGCCAGCAGGAGTAGCGGGAGTCTGTTCTTC	CASRSSGSLFF
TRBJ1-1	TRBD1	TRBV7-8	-	TGTGCCAGCAGCTCGACAGGGAGCACTGAAGCTTTCTTT	CASSSTGSTEAFF
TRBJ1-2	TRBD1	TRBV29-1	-	TGCAGCGTTCAAGGGGGCCGGGGGGATTATGGCTACACCTTC	CSVQGGRGDYGYTF
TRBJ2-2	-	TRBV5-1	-	TGCGCCAGCAGCCTGGACAAGTGGGGGAACACCGGGGAGCTGTTTTTT	CASSLDKWGNTGELFF
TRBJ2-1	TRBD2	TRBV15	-	TGTGCCACCAGTCCCAGCGGGAGAGGGAATGAGCAGTTCTTC	CATSPSGRGNEQFF
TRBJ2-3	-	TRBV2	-	TGTGCCAGCAGTGAGGACAGAAGCACAGATACGCAGTATTTT	CASSEDRSTDTQYF
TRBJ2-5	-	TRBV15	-	TGTGCCACCAGCAACGGCCAGGGGGAGACCCAGTACTTC	CATSNGQGETQYF
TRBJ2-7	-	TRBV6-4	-	TGTGCCAGCACCCGCCTTGAACCCTACGAGCAGTACTTC	CASTRLEPYEQYF
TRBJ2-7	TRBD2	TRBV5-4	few	TGTGCCAGCAGCTTGGGACCCCTTAGCGGGAGCTCCTACGAGCAGTACTTC	CASSLGPLSGSSYEQYF
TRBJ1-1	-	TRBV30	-	TGTGCCTGGAGGGGGGACACACTCATGAACACTGAAGCTTTCTTT	CAWRGDTLMNTEAFF
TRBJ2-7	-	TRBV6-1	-	TGTGCCAGCAGTGTGTTAGACCCGGGGATTAAGTACTTC	CASSVLDPGIKYF
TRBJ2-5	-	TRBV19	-	TGTGCCAGTAGTGTGCGCCACCCGGAGGAGACCCAGTACTTC	CASSVRHPEETQYF
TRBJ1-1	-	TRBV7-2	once	TGTGCCAGCAGCTTAAACAGGTTAAACATGAACACTGAAGCTTTCTTT	CASSLNRLNMNTEAFF
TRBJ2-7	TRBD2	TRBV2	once	TGTGCCAGCAGTTTGACTAGCGGGAATTACGAGCAGTACTTC	CASSLTSGNYEQYF
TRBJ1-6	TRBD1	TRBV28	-	TGTGCCAGCAGTTCGACAGGGGGCGGTAATTCACCCCTCCACTTT	CASSSTGGGNSPLHF
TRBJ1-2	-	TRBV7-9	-	TGTGCCAGCAGCTTAACCGTCTATGGCTACACCTTC	CASSLTVYGYTF
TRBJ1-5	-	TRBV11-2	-	TGTGCCAGCAGCCCCCGGGGCTCTGGGACAAAAAAAGAGAATCAGCCCCAGCATTTT	CASSPRGSGTKKENQPQHF
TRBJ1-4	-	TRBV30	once	TGTGCCTGGACATTGGGGACTAATGAAAAACTGTTTTTT	CAWTLGTNEKLFF
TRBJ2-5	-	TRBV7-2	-	TGTGCCAGCAGCGTGCAGGGGGGCGAGACCCAGTACTTC	CASSVQGGETQYF
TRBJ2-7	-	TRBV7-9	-	TGTGCCAGCAGCTTGGGGGGTGAATCCTACGAGCAGTACTTC	CASSLGGESYEQYF
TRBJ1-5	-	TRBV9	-	TGTGCCAGCAGCGTAGCTCCGGGGGGCTGGAGCAATCAGCCCCAGCATTTT	CASSVAPGGWSNQPQHF
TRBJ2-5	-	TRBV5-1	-	TGCGCCAGCAGCTCGACCTATACCCCCGAGACCCAGTACTTC	CASSSTYTPETQYF
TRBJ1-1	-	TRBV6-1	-	TGTGCCAGCAGTGAACCTCAGAGGAACACTGAAGCTTTCTTT	CASSEPQRNTEAFF
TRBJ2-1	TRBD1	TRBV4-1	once	TGCGCCAGCAGCCATGGGACAGGGGAGTACAATGAGCAGTTCTTC	CASSHGTGEYNEQFF
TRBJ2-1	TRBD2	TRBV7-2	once	TGTGCCAGCAGCCGACCAACTAGCGGGAGCAATGAGCAGTTCTTC	CASSRPTSGSNEQFF
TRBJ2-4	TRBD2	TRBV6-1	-	TGTGCCAGCAGTGCTGGCATCAGACTAGCGGGAGGTTTGTACATTCAGTACTTC	CASSAGIRLAGGLYIQYF